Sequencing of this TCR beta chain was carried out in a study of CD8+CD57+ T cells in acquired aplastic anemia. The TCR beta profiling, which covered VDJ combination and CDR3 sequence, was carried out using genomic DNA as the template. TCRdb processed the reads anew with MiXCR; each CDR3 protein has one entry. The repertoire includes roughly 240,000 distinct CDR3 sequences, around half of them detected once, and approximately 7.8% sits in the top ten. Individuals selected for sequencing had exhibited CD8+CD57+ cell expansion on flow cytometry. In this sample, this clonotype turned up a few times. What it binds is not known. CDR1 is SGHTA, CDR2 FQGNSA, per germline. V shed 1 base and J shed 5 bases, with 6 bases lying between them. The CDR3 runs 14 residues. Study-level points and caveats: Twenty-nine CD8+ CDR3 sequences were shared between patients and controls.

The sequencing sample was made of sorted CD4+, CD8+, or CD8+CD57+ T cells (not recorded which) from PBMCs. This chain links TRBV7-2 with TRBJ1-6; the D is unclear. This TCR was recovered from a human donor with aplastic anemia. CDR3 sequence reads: CASSLGANNSPLHF. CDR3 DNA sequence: TGTGCCAGCAGCTTAGGGGCAAATAATTCACCCCTCCACTTT.